These 30 T cell receptor beta chains share one sample of origin, sequenced in a study of blood T cell repertoires in COVID-19. TCRdb keeps only in-frame clones here, not all; method: immunoSEQ multiplex PCR. The sample includes 200,000 to 250,000 clones, 80% to 90% of them seen just once. Sequencing was carried out using PBMCs or T cells enriched from blood (not recorded which). These receptor sequences come from a woman younger than 45 who had been exposed to COVID-19.

The chain employs TRBV6-5 and TRBJ2-1, with D tentatively TRBD2 (7 bases). The CDR3 sequence is 15 residues long. V lost 6 bases and J lost 2, with 14 bases in between. CDR1 is MNHEY and CDR2 is SVGAGI in the germline V gene. The CDR3 nucleotides are TGTGCCAGCAGACCCGACGGGGGGCCCTACAATGAGCAGTTCTTC. It encodes CASRPDGGPYNEQFF.

The chain links TRBV5-1 to TRBJ2-1; 8 positions match TRBD2. This CDR3 is 17 amino acids long. CDR1 is SGHRS, CDR2 YFSETQ, per germline. V trimming: 4 bases; J trimming: 1 base; junction bases outside the gene matches: 10. This CDR3 is CASSPGLVSRSYNEQFF. The CDR3 DNA sequence: TGCGCCAGCAGCCCGGGACTAGTTTCCAGGTCCTACAATGAGCAGTTCTTC.

The chain links TRBV5-1 to TRBJ1-1; the D gene is possibly TRBD1 (5 bases). CDR1 and CDR2 (germline): SGHRS, YFSETQ. The CDR3 runs to 12 residues. V shed 2 bases and J shed 5 bases, with 7 bases lying between them. For the CDR3, the DNA is TGCGCCAGCAGCTTCCCAGGGACTGAAGCTTTCTTT. Its protein product is CASSFPGTEAFF.

The chain is built from TRBV5-1 and TRBJ2-1; D gene uncertain. The CDR3 totals 15 residues. V was shortened by 4 bases and J by 2 bases, with 13 bases between the two germline ends. Germline V gives CDR1 SGHRS, CDR2 YFSETQ. DNA for the CDR3: TGCGCCAGCAGCCATTCAGGCTTTACCTACAATGAGCAGTTCTTC. Residues: CASSHSGFTYNEQFF.

This clone was recorded once. The V call is TRBV4-1, the J call TRBJ1-2, with D possibly matching TRBD1 (5 bases). This CDR3 contains 19 residues. V was trimmed by 2 bases and J by 4 bases, leaving 26 bases between them. The V gene's germline CDR1 is MGHRA and CDR2 YSYEKL. CDR3 amino acids: CASSQTSTTGTAKLYGYTF. The CDR3 DNA reads as TGCGCCAGCAGCCAAACCTCTACCACCGGGACTGCCAAACTCTATGGCTACACCTTC.

The chain recombines TRBV6-5 with TRBJ1-2, with 9 bases aligning to TRBD1. The J segment lost 4 bases and the V segment lost 5 bases, leaving 8 bases of the junction unmatched. The CDR3 is 15 residues long. Germline values: CDR1 MNHEY, CDR2 SVGAGI. CDR3 region: CASSPTTGGSYGYTF. The CDR3 DNA is TGTGCCAGCAGTCCTACGACAGGGGGTAGCTATGGCTACACCTTC.

The chain recombines TRBV5-1 with TRBJ2-7; 9 nucleotides match TRBD1. This CDR3 has 16 residues. Per germline, CDR1 SGHRS and CDR2 YFSETQ. After removal of 5 bases from V and 7 bases from J, the junction contained 16 bases not matched to a gene. The CDR3 region has the DNA TGCGCCAGCAGTTCAGACAGGGGGATCGATTTAGGGGAGCAGTACTTC. Its protein is CASSSDRGIDLGEQYF.

The chain has TRBV3-1 (or the pseudogene TRBV3-2) and TRBJ1-5; a possible D gene is TRBD1 (5 bases). The CDR3 has 14 amino acids. Trimming left V 3 bases short and J 1 base short, with 7 bases between. CDR1 and CDR2 (germline): LGHDT, YNNKEL (reference sequence). CDR3 DNA sequence: TGTGCCAGCAGCCATTCAGGGAGCAATCAGCCCCAGCATTTT. Protein sequence: CASSHSGSNQPQHF.

The chain carries TRBV6-1 and TRBJ1-5, with a tentative D call TRBD1 (6 bases). The CDR3 contains 14 residues. Germline V gives CDR1 MNHNS, CDR2 SASEGT. The V end lost 2 bases, the J end lost 6 bases, and 11 bases lay between the germline ends. CDR3 region: CASSENRVAQPQHF. As DNA, the CDR3 is TGTGCCAGCAGTGAAAACAGGGTCGCTCAGCCCCAGCATTTT.

The chain recombines TRBV28 with TRBJ2-1, with D unclear. The CDR3 is 14 residues long. V was clipped by 5 bases and J by 0 bases, with 8 bases between them. From germline, CDR1 is MDHEN and CDR2 SYDVKM. The DNA of the CDR3 is TGTGCCAGCAGTGCTTCTAGCTCCTACAATGAGCAGTTCTTC. It encodes CASSASSSYNEQFF.

The chain joins TRBV9 to TRBJ1-3; no clear D. This CDR3 is 12 amino acids long. The V end was cut by 0 bases, the J end by 7 bases, with 5 bases between. CDR1 SGDLS and CDR2 YYNGEE come from the germline V gene. The CDR3 loop reads CASSVAGNTIYF. The CDR3 DNA reads as TGTGCCAGCAGCGTAGCCGGGAACACCATATATTTT. Full variable domain (remainder filled in from reference TRBV9 and TRBJ1-3): DSGVTQTPKHLITATGQRVTLRCSPRSGDLSVYWYQQSLDQGLQFLIQYYNGEERAKGNILERFSAQQFPDLHSELNLSSLELGDSALYFCASSVAGNTIYFGEGSWLTVV.

This chain uses TRBV7-9 with TRBJ1-6, with 7 bases that match TRBD1. Trimming took 5 bases from V and 7 from J; bases not matched to a gene: 5. Germline V gene lookup returns CDR1 SEHNR and CDR2 FQNEAQ (reference sequence). The CDR3 runs 14 residues. The CDR3 DNA reads TGTGCCAGCAGCCAGACAGGGTTGAATTCACCCCTCCACTTT. Translation gives CASSQTGLNSPLHF.

In its sample, this clone was seen once. The chain links TRBV28 to TRBJ2-3, with 7 positions matching TRBD2. The germline gives CDR1 MDHEN, CDR2 SYDVKM. This CDR3 is 15 amino acids long. V was pared by 5 bases and J by 6 bases, with 11 bases of the junction left unmatched. The CDR3 coding sequence is TGTGCCAGCAGTCCACCCGGGCGGGGGTTGGATACGCAGTATTTT. Encoded protein: CASSPPGRGLDTQYF. The whole variable domain, filled in from reference TRBV28 and TRBJ2-3, reads DVKVTQSSRYLVKRTGEKVFLECVQDMDHENMFWYRQDPGLGLRLIYFSYDVKMKEKGDIPEGYSVSREKKERFSLILESASTNQTSMYLCASSPPGRGLDTQYFGPGTRLTVL.

This chain joins TRBV6-5 and TRBJ1-5; 7 bases agree with TRBD1. J lost 7 bases, V lost 5 bases, and 8 bases had no gene match. Germline lookup yields CDR1 MNHEY and CDR2 SVGAGI. The CDR3 totals 14 residues. DNA of the CDR3: TGTGCCAGCAGTCCCCGACAGGGCCGGCAGCCCCAGCATTTT. It specifies CASSPRQGRQPQHF.

The genes are TRBV24-1 and TRBJ2-1, with 10 nucleotides matching TRBD2. The germline V gene has CDR1 KGHDR and CDR2 SFDVKD. CDR3 length: 13 amino acids. V shed 9 bases and J 9 bases; nucleotides not matched to a gene: 7. The CDR3 loop reads CATGAGGLGEQFF. The CDR3 DNA follows: TGTGCCACCGGAGCGGGAGGGTTAGGTGAGCAGTTCTTC.

The J gene is TRBJ2-7, the V gene TRBV6-5; 8 nucleotides agree with TRBD2. This CDR3 has 16 residues. V lost 4 bases and J lost 1; bases outside the gene matches: 9. Per germline, CDR1 MNHEY and CDR2 SVGAGI. The CDR3 sequence: CASSSVSGALSYEQYF. CDR3 in DNA: TGTGCCAGCAGTTCTGTTAGCGGGGCTCTTTCCTACGAGCAGTACTTC.

The chain couples TRBV7-9 to TRBJ1-3; D possibly corresponds to TRBD1 (6 bases). Germline values: CDR1 SEHNR, CDR2 FQNEAQ (reference sequence). With 4 bases removed from V and 0 bases from J, the gap between germline ends came to 7 bases. The CDR3 extends over 14 amino acids. CDR3 residues: CASSWDNSGNTIYF. CDR3 nucleotides: TGTGCCAGCAGCTGGGACAACTCTGGAAACACCATATATTTT.

In nucleotides, the CDR3 is TGTGCCACCGGACAGGGGTACAACACCGGGGAGCTGTTTTTT. Encoded protein: CATGQGYNTGELFF. This sequence joins TRBV2 and TRBJ2-2; 9 nucleotides match TRBD1. This CDR3 is built from 14 residues. V lost 10 bases to trimming and J lost 2 bases; unmatched junction nucleotides: 5. Germline V lookup: CDR1 SNHLY, CDR2 FYNNEI. The full variable domain, in which reference TRBV2 and TRBJ2-2 provide the parts outside the CDR3, is EPEVTQTPSHQVTQMGQEVILRCVPISNHLYFYWYRQILGQKVEFLVSFYNNEISEKSEIFDDQFSVERPDGSNFTLKIRSTKLEDSAMYFCATGQGYNTGELFFGEGSRLTVL.

This clone was picked up one time. The chain links TRBV18 to TRBJ2-3; D might be TRBD1 (6 bases). This CDR3 is 15 amino acids long. The V end was cut by 6 bases, the J end by 5 bases, with 18 bases between. Germline values: CDR1 KGHSH, CDR2 LQKENI. The DNA for the CDR3 is TGTGCCAGCTCCCTTTCAACAGGGCGAATAGATACGCAGTATTTT. Its protein is CASSLSTGRIDTQYF.

CDR3 coding DNA: TGTGCCAGCAGCCAAGTTAGCGGGACCTCTTTGAACACCGGGGAGCTGTTTTTT. Translation gives CASSQVSGTSLNTGELFF. This sequence joins TRBV3-1 (or the pseudogene TRBV3-2) and TRBJ2-2; 8 bases are shared with TRBD2. The CDR3 covers 18 residues. The J segment lost 1 base and the V segment lost 1 base, leaving 8 bases of the junction unmatched. CDR1 LGHDT and CDR2 YNNKEL come from the germline V gene (reference sequence).

This clone occurred once. The rearrangement joins TRBV25-1 to TRBJ1-2, with 12 bases identical to TRBD1. Germline V gives CDR1 MGHDK, CDR2 SYGVNS. Trimming removed 2 bases from V and 7 bases from J; junction bases left unmatched: 5. The CDR3 extends over 15 amino acids. As DNA, the CDR3 is TGTGCCAGCAGTGAACCCGGGACAGGGGGCCTTGGCTACACCTTC. It specifies CASSEPGTGGLGYTF.

The V gene is TRBV7-9, the J gene TRBJ1-4; a weak D match, TRBD1 (5 bases). Germline V gives CDR1 SEHNR, CDR2 FQNEAQ (reference sequence). The CDR3 sequence is 14 residues long. Trimming shortened V by 8 bases and J by 5 bases, and 15 bases separated the two germline ends. The CDR3 bases are TGTGCCAGCCAAGAACGGGGGGAGAATGAAAAACTGTTTTTT. It is translated as CASQERGENEKLFF.

The sample holds one count of this clone. V and J are TRBV18 and TRBJ1-1, with 8 bases fitting TRBD1. Trimming took 2 bases from V and 3 from J; bases not matched to a gene: 11. From germline, CDR1 is KGHSH and CDR2 LQKENI. This CDR3 spans 17 amino acids. The CDR3 loop is CASSPTQRRGRDTEAFF. DNA of the CDR3: TGTGCCAGCTCACCAACCCAGCGCAGGGGGCGAGACACTGAAGCTTTCTTT.

The chain uses TRBV6-5 and TRBJ2-7, with 7 bases fitting TRBD1. J lost 2 bases, V lost 5 bases, and 6 bases had no gene match. This CDR3 is 14 amino acids long. Looked up from germline, CDR1 is MNHEY and CDR2 is SVGAGI. The CDR3 sequence: CASSRQGIPYEQYF. DNA of the CDR3: TGTGCCAGCAGTAGACAGGGTATCCCCTACGAGCAGTACTTC.

This chain uses TRBV30 with TRBJ2-7, with D perhaps TRBD1 (6 bases). The CDR3 consists of 15 residues. V shed 1 base and J shed 2 bases, with 15 bases lying between them. From germline, CDR1 is GTSNPN and CDR2 SVGIG (reference sequence). CDR3 in amino acids: CAWSAGWTVAYEQYF. CDR3 nucleotide sequence: TGTGCCTGGAGTGCAGGGTGGACAGTGGCCTACGAGCAGTACTTC.

This clone has just a few counts. This rearrangement joins TRBV7-2 to TRBJ1-5, with D unclear. This CDR3 is 15 amino acids long. Trimming took off 5 bases at V and 5 bases at J, with 16 bases between the two ends. Germline V lookup: CDR1 SGHTA, CDR2 FQGNSA. The CDR3 DNA reads TGTGCCAGCAGCGACGATAAGGGAGGGTATCAGCCCCAGCATTTT. This codes for CASSDDKGGYQPQHF.

V gene TRBV7-3 combines with J gene TRBJ2-3, with D maybe TRBD2 (6 bases). Between the trimmed V and J ends, which lost 1 base and 0 bases, there was a span of 14 bases. This CDR3 spans 17 amino acids. CDR1 is SGHTA, CDR2 FQGTGA, per germline. This CDR3 is CASSLKPGGVSTDTQYF. The DNA for the CDR3 is TGTGCCAGCAGCTTAAAGCCCGGCGGGGTTAGCACAGATACGCAGTATTTT.

This clone was observed a single time. The chain combines TRBV5-4 with TRBJ2-2, with TRBD2 identical over 9 bases. The CDR3 consists of 16 residues. CDR1 is SGHNT, CDR2 YYREEE, per germline (reference sequence). With V trimmed by 0 bases and J by 8 bases, 8 bases remained unmatched. The CDR3 loop reads CASSLGSSGRLGELFF. The CDR3 bases are TGTGCCAGCAGCTTGGGGAGTAGCGGGAGACTGGGGGAGCTGTTTTTT.

The chain employs TRBV11-2 and TRBJ2-3; 8 bases map to TRBD1. Germline V gives CDR1 SGHAT, CDR2 FQNNGV. Trimming took 6 bases from V and 6 from J; bases not matched to a gene: 11. The CDR3 sequence is 15 residues long. The CDR3 loop reads CASSFGQGAFDTQYF. The CDR3 nucleotides read TGTGCCAGCAGTTTTGGGCAGGGGGCGTTTGATACGCAGTATTTT.

This clone appeared once. The V and J genes are TRBV20-1 and TRBJ2-5, with no clear D. The germline CDR1 and CDR2 sequences are DFQATT and SNEGSKA (reference sequence). Trimming left V 5 bases short and J 0 bases short, with 4 bases between. The CDR3 loop spans 11 amino acids. Here the CDR3 reads CSARDQETQYF. The CDR3 bases are TGCAGTGCTCGGGACCAAGAGACCCAGTACTTC.